A selection of T cell receptor beta chains follows, all from one sample in a study of blood T cell repertoires in COVID-19. The method was immunoSEQ multiplex PCR; TCRdb's version includes in-frame clones alone and lacks a portion of them. Of about 130,000 clones in the sample, around 76% were seen once. The sample taken for sequencing was peripheral blood. The receptors stem from a human donor in a cohort sampled during active COVID-19. CDR3s include the opening cysteine and the closing phenylalanine or tryptophan. A D gene is named only where the DNA matches it firmly. Rows give clone size only sometimes, using once, few, many, or a class for an expanded clone.

v_gene	abundance	j_gene	d_gene	CDR3aa	CDR3nt
TRBV3-1/TRBV3-2	-	TRBJ1-4	TRBD1	CASSQDPGQENEKLFF	TGTGCCAGCAGCCAAGATCCGGGACAGGAGAATGAAAAACTGTTTTTT
TRBV2	-	TRBJ1-1	-	CASSREGRGTEAFF	TGTGCCAGCAGCCGGGAGGGGCGCGGCACTGAAGCTTTCTTT
TRBV11-2	few	TRBJ2-7	TRBD1	CASSSIRQGVYEQYF	TGTGCCAGCAGCTCGATTCGACAGGGCGTCTACGAGCAGTACTTC
TRBV7-8	-	TRBJ1-1	-	CASSERFDRPINTEAFF	TGTGCCAGCAGCGAGAGGTTTGACAGGCCAATTAACACTGAAGCTTTCTTT
TRBV7-9	-	TRBJ1-6	-	CASRRGGSPLHF	TGTGCCAGCAGGAGGGGGGGGTCACCCCTCCACTTT
TRBV5-4	-	TRBJ2-4	-	CASSQALRGKAKNIQYF	TGTGCCAGCAGCCAAGCCCTCAGGGGTAAGGCCAAAAACATTCAGTACTTC
TRBV6-5	once	TRBJ1-1	-	CASRNRENTEAFF	TGTGCCAGCAGGAACAGGGAGAACACTGAAGCTTTCTTT
TRBV6-5	-	TRBJ2-7	-	CASSYAKGGGNYEQYF	TGTGCCAGCAGTTACGCAAAAGGGGGGGGGAACTACGAGCAGTACTTC
TRBV7-6	-	TRBJ1-5	-	CASSVPGGHQPQHF	TGTGCCAGCAGCGTCCCCGGCGGCCATCAGCCCCAGCATTTT
TRBV11-2	-	TRBJ2-5	TRBD1	CASSSRRTGGFETQYF	TGTGCCAGCAGCTCCCGCAGGACAGGGGGCTTCGAGACCCAGTACTTC
TRBV30	once	TRBJ2-7	-	CAWSEDSRYYEQYF	TGTGCCTGGAGTGAAGACAGCCGCTATTACGAGCAGTACTTC
TRBV7-7	few	TRBJ2-5	TRBD2	CASSLVTSGQETQYF	TGTGCCAGCAGCTTAGTTACTAGCGGCCAAGAGACCCAGTACTTC
TRBV6-6	-	TRBJ1-4	-	CASSYPGVSEKLFF	TGTGCCAGCAGTTACCCAGGGGTTAGTGAAAAACTGTTTTTT
TRBV10-3	-	TRBJ2-7	TRBD1	CAISGQGQGAYEQYF	TGTGCCATCAGTGGGCAGGGACAGGGGGCCTACGAGCAGTACTTC
TRBV7-6	-	TRBJ2-5	-	CASRKGGAKQETQYF	TGTGCCAGCAGGAAGGGGGGGGCTAAACAAGAGACCCAGTACTTC
TRBV28	-	TRBJ2-2	TRBD2	CASSNAGGLDTGELFF	TGTGCCAGCAGTAATGCGGGGGGGCTGGACACCGGGGAGCTGTTTTTT
TRBV6-6	-	TRBJ2-7	-	CASSYLPSEQYF	TGTGCCAGCAGTTACCTCCCCTCCGAGCAGTACTTC
TRBV7-8	-	TRBJ2-3	TRBD2	CASSPGGYPDTQYF	TGTGCCAGCAGCCCGGGGGGGTACCCGGATACGCAGTATTTT
TRBV9	once	TRBJ1-1	TRBD1	CASSVDREAFGEAFF	TGTGCCAGCAGCGTGGACAGGGAAGCGTTTGGTGAAGCTTTCTTT
TRBV2	-	TRBJ1-4	-	CASSNQRNEKLFF	TGTGCCAGCAGTAATCAGCGTAATGAAAAACTGTTTTTT
TRBV18	-	TRBJ1-6	-	CASSQAPNLHSPLHF	TGTGCCAGCTCCCAGGCCCCAAACCTACATTCACCCCTCCACTTT
TRBV2	-	TRBJ1-4	-	CASRLSGQSNEKLFF	TGTGCCAGCCGTCTGTCCGGACAGTCTAATGAAAAACTGTTTTTT
TRBV5-1	-	TRBJ2-2	-	CASSLPATENTGELFF	TGCGCCAGCAGCTTGCCAGCGACCGAAAACACCGGGGAGCTGTTTTTT
TRBV15	-	TRBJ2-7	-	CATSRDRGYEQYF	TGTGCCACCAGCAGAGATCGGGGCTACGAGCAGTACTTC
TRBV19	-	TRBJ1-5	-	CASNGHRVGNQPQHF	TGTGCCAGTAACGGTCACAGGGTTGGCAATCAGCCCCAGCATTTT
TRBV6-5	-	TRBJ2-7	TRBD1	CASSPTGTGSEQYF	TGTGCCAGCAGCCCCACCGGGACAGGTAGTGAGCAGTACTTC
TRBV6-5	-	TRBJ1-2	-	CASSSPQGNNYGYTF	TGTGCCAGCAGTTCGCCCCAGGGGAATAACTATGGCTACACCTTC
TRBV6-2/TRBV6-3	-	TRBJ1-1	-	CASSPFRTNTEAFF	TGTGCCAGCAGCCCCTTCAGGACTAACACTGAAGCTTTCTTT
TRBV6-5	-	TRBJ1-2	-	CASSSQGKSGYTF	TGTGCCAGCAGTTCACAGGGAAAGTCTGGCTACACCTTC
TRBV6-6	-	TRBJ2-7	-	CASIKETGSYEQYF	TGTGCCAGCATCAAAGAGACTGGGTCCTACGAGCAGTACTTC
TRBV27	-	TRBJ2-7	TRBD2	CASSRTGRGAPYEQYF	TGTGCCAGCAGCAGGACTGGGAGGGGTGCCCCCTACGAGCAGTACTTC